Listed here is a single TCR beta chain. Its matching antigen is unknown. This table comes from immunoSEQ multiplex PCR, and its TCRdb copy is limited to in-frame clones, with some not included. Among under 850,000 clones listed, around 93% were seen once. The data stem from a study of shared clonotypes between healthy human individuals. Study-level findings and limits: Researchers sampled only blood; tissue repertoires likely differ.

CDR3 size: 18 residues. Germline V gene sequence: CDR1 ENHRY, CDR2 SYGVKD. Deletions cut 2 bases from V and 1 base from J, with 19 bases between. Positively selected for CCR7, the CD45RO-negative cells used as naive CD8 cells excluded terminally differentiated effector memory CD45RA+ cells. The gene calls are TRBV10-3 and TRBJ2-3, with no clear D. The source is a man aged 30 to 39 in good health. Sequencing used naive CD8+ T cells sorted from blood. CDR3 region: CAISEPYTMGLGTDTQYF. The CDR3 DNA is TGTGCCATCAGTGAGCCCTACACTATGGGGTTGGGCACAGATACGCAGTATTTT.